The 18 T cell receptor beta chains reported below all come from one sample, sequenced in a study of cytomegalovirus exposure and HLA in healthy donors. Vbeta (60) and Jbeta (13) primers were used in the PCR. Repertoires were generated with immunoSEQ multiplex PCR, while TCRdb's copy carries only in-frame clones and drops some. The sample contains 150,000 to 180,000 clones, about 68% of which appear only once. Material for sequencing was PBMCs. Receptors originate from a man younger than 40 in good health and CMV-seronegative.

This chain links TRBV10-3 with TRBJ2-5; possibly TRBD2 for D (7 bases). This CDR3 region has 16 residues. V gave up 6 bases and J gave up 5 bases, with 22 bases separating them. Germline V gives CDR1 ENHRY, CDR2 SYGVKD. The DNA for the CDR3 is TGTGCCATCAGGAGGGGGAGGGGAAAGAGTGGGGAGACCCAGTACTTC. Its translation is CAIRRGRGKSGETQYF.

J is TRBJ1-2 and V is TRBV4-1; 9 positions agree with TRBD1. This CDR3 has 14 residues. In germline, CDR1 is MGHRA, CDR2 YSYEKL. Trimming cost V 4 bases and J 5 bases; bases outside gene matches: 5. The CDR3 DNA follows: TGCGCCAGCAGCCCCCCGGGACAGGGTTATGGCTACACCTTC. It yields the protein CASSPPGQGYGYTF.

The chain employs TRBV4-3 and TRBJ2-1; D gene unclear. This CDR3 contains 14 residues. The V end lost 3 bases, the J end lost 7 bases, and 13 bases lay between the germline ends. The germline gives CDR1 LGHNA, CDR2 YSLEER. CDR3 coding DNA: TGCGCCAGCAGCCAGAACCCGCCCGGGAATGAGCAGTTCTTC. Protein product: CASSQNPPGNEQFF.

This chain links TRBV7-2 with TRBJ1-1, with a tentative D call TRBD1 (6 bases). Germline V gene sequence: CDR1 SGHTA, CDR2 FQGNSA. This CDR3 spans 13 amino acids. V was cut by 6 bases and J by 7 bases, with 15 bases left in between. This CDR3 is CASSFNRVGEAFF. DNA of the CDR3: TGTGCCAGCAGTTTCAACAGGGTAGGTGAAGCTTTCTTT.

The chain joins TRBV19 to TRBJ1-5; 10 nucleotides agree with TRBD1. The V and J ends lost 5 bases and 2 bases, in that order; junction bases with no gene match: 9. Germline assignment: CDR1 LNHDA and CDR2 SQIVND (reference sequence). The CDR3 sequence is 17 residues long. CDR3 sequence (DNA): TGTGCCAGTAGTTCCGGGACAGGGGTTTGGGGCAATCAGCCCCAGCATTTT. It encodes CASSSGTGVWGNQPQHF.

The chain carries TRBV6-5 and TRBJ1-1; D not certain. Germline CDR1 reads MNHEY; CDR2 reads SVGAGI. V lost 5 bases and J 3 bases, leaving 13 bases between the germline ends. This CDR3 contains 14 residues. Written as DNA, the CDR3 is TGTGCCAGCAGTCGGGGTCACGGCGACACTGAAGCTTTCTTT. Translating it yields CASSRGHGDTEAFF.

The CDR3 sequence is CASSVADSAYNEQFF. The CDR3 DNA follows: TGTGCCAGCAGCGTAGCCGACAGCGCCTACAATGAGCAGTTCTTC. The rearrangement uses TRBV9 and TRBJ2-1, with a possible D match to TRBD1 (5 bases). In germline, CDR1 is SGDLS, CDR2 YYNGEE. V was pared by 0 bases and J by 2 bases, with 9 bases between. The CDR3 is made up of 15 amino acids.

The CDR3 sequence: CASSLQGAPGNTIYF. The CDR3 DNA sequence: TGTGCCAGCAGCTTACAGGGGGCCCCTGGAAACACCATATATTTT. This chain connects TRBV5-4 to TRBJ1-3; 9 nucleotides line up with TRBD1. Germline CDR1 reads SGHNT; CDR2 reads YYREEE (reference sequence). CDR3 size: 15 residues. J gave up 2 bases and V 2 bases, and 2 bases lay outside the gene matches.

The CDR3 DNA sequence: TGTGCCACCGCGACAGGGGGAGGTGAGACCCAGTACTTC. It encodes CATATGGGETQYF. The chain recombines TRBV7-7 with TRBJ2-5; 9 bases align to TRBD1. Germline CDR1 and CDR2: SSHAT and FNYEAQ (reference sequence). CDR3 size: 13 residues. After removal of 10 bases from V and 5 bases from J, the junction contained 8 bases not matched to a gene.

V gene TRBV7-2 combines with J gene TRBJ2-2; tentative D call: TRBD2 (5 bases). V was cut by 1 base and J by 6 bases, with 15 bases left in between. Germline V gene data show CDR1 as SGHTA and CDR2 as FQGNSA. This CDR3 comprises 16 residues. The CDR3 is CASSLDVGGWAGELFF. In DNA, the CDR3 is TGTGCCAGCAGCTTAGATGTGGGCGGGTGGGCCGGGGAGCTGTTTTTT.

The chain employs TRBV5-6 and TRBJ1-2, with 10 bases matching TRBD1. The germline gives CDR1 SGHDT, CDR2 YYEEEE. The CDR3 loop spans 16 amino acids. Trimming took 2 bases from V and 0 from J; bases not matched to a gene: 4. This chain's CDR3 is CASSLGTGVPNYGYTF. The DNA of the CDR3 is TGTGCCAGCAGCTTAGGGACAGGGGTTCCTAACTATGGCTACACCTTC.

The chain employs TRBV27 and TRBJ1-1; TRBD1 matches 9 bases. The CDR3 is 15 residues long. Germline CDR1 reads MNHEY; CDR2 reads SMNVEV (reference sequence). V shed 4 bases and J 1 base; nucleotides not matched to a gene: 4. The CDR3 bases are TGTGCCAGCAGTTCACCGGACAGGGGGAACACTGAAGCTTTCTTT. Its protein is CASSSPDRGNTEAFF.

The chain joins TRBV2 to TRBJ1-1; D is unclear. V was clipped by 2 bases and J by 6 bases, with 7 bases between them. CDR1 SNHLY and CDR2 FYNNEI come from the germline V gene. This CDR3 contains 12 residues. Here the CDR3 reads CASSEPGPEAFF. The CDR3 DNA reads TGTGCCAGCAGTGAACCTGGGCCTGAAGCTTTCTTT.

The rearrangement joins TRBV19 to TRBJ2-7, with 13 bases lining up with TRBD2. The CDR3 contains 17 residues. Germline assignment: CDR1 LNHDA and CDR2 SQIVND (reference sequence). With V trimmed by 1 base and J by 2 bases, 5 bases remained unmatched. CDR3 in DNA: TGTGCCAGTAGTATAGCGTCCGGGACTAGCGGGACCTACGAGCAGTACTTC. This gives the protein CASSIASGTSGTYEQYF. The entire variable domain, with the rest obtained from reference TRBV19 and TRBJ2-7, is as follows: DGGITQSPKYLFRKEGQNVTLSCEQNLNHDAMYWYRQDPGQGLRLIYYSQIVNDFQKGDIAEGYSVSREKKESFPLTVTSAQKNPTAFYLCASSIASGTSGTYEQYFGPGTRLTVT.

V gene TRBV6-5 combines with J gene TRBJ1-5; D is ambiguous. Germline lookup yields CDR1 MNHEY and CDR2 SVGAGI. The CDR3 spans 15 residues. Trimming stripped 0 bases from V and 3 bases from J, with 9 bases between. The chain's CDR3 is CASSYSRNNNQPQHF. The CDR3 DNA reads as TGTGCCAGCAGTTACTCGAGGAACAACAATCAGCCCCAGCATTTT.

This rearrangement joins TRBV19 to TRBJ2-5, with 9 bases aligning to TRBD1. Losses at the gene ends were 5 bases for V and 4 bases for J; bases not matched to a gene: 5. CDR3 length equals 14 residues. Germline CDR1 LNHDA, CDR2 SQIVND (reference sequence). Here the CDR3 DNA reads TGTGCCAGTAGTCGGGGACAGGGTAGAGAGACCCAGTACTTC. Translation gives CASSRGQGRETQYF.

This clone was recorded only once. The chain recombines TRBV5-1 with TRBJ1-1; 7 positions agree with TRBD1. CDR1 and CDR2 from the germline V gene are SGHRS and YFSETQ. Trimming took 4 bases from V and 10 from J; bases not matched to a gene: 7. The CDR3 covers 12 residues. CDR3 sequence reads: CASSDDRVRAFF. The CDR3 bases are TGCGCCAGCAGCGACGACAGGGTTAGAGCTTTCTTT.

The V call is TRBV10-3, the J call TRBJ2-3, with 8 bases lining up with TRBD1. The CDR3 extends over 15 amino acids. V lost 6 bases to trimming and J lost 3 bases; unmatched junction nucleotides: 8. CDR1 and CDR2 (germline): ENHRY, SYGVKD. This CDR3 is CAISPGTGRTDTQYF. In nucleotides, the CDR3 is TGTGCCATCAGCCCCGGGACAGGCCGTACAGATACGCAGTATTTT.